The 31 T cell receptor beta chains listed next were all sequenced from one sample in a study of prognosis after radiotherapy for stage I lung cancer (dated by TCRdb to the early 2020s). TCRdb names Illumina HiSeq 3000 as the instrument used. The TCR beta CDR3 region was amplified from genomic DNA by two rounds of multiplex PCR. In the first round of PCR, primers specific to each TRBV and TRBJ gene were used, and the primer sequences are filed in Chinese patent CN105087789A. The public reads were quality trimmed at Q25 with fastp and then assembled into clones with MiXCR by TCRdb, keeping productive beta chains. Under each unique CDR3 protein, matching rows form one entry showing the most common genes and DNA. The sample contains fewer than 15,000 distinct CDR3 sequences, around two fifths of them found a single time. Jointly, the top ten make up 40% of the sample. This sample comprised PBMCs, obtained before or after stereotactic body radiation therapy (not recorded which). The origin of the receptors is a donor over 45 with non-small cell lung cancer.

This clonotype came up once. CDR3 DNA sequence: TGTGCCAGTAGTATAGGGCCCAATCAGCCCCAGCATTTT. Its translation: CASSIGPNQPQHF. The rearrangement links TRBV19 to TRBJ1-5; D is unresolved. This CDR3 is 13 amino acids long. Germline V lookup: CDR1 LNHDA, CDR2 SQIVND (reference sequence). Trimming took off 1 base at V and 3 bases at J, with 4 bases between the two ends.

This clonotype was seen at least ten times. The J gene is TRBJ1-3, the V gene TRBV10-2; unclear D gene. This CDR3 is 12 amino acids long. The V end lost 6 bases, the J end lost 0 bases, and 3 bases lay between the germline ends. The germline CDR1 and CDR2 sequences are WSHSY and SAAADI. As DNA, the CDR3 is TGCGCCAGCAGAAGCTCTGGAAACACCATATATTTT. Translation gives CASRSSGNTIYF.

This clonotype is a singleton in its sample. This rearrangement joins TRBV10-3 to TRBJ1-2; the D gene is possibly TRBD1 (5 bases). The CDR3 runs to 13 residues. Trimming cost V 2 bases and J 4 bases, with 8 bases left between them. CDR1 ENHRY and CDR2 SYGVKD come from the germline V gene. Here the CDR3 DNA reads TGTGCCATCAGTGAGGACAGACCCTATGGCTACACCTTC. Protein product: CAISEDRPYGYTF.

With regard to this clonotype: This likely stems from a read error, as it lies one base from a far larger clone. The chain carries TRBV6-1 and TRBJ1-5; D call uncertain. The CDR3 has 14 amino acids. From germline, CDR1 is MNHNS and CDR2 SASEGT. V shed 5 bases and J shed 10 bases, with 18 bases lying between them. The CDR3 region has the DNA TGTGCCAGCAGTCTCTGGGTCCCAGGAGACCCCCAGCATTTT. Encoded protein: CASSLWVPGDPQHF.

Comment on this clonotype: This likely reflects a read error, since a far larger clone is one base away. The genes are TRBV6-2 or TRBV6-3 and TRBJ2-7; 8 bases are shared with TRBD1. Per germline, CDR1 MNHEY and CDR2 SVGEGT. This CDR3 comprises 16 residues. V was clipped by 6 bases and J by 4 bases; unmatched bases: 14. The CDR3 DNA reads TGTGCCAGCAGCTCAGAAGCGACAGGGGTCCCATACGAGCAGTACTTC. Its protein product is CASSSEATGVPYEQYF.

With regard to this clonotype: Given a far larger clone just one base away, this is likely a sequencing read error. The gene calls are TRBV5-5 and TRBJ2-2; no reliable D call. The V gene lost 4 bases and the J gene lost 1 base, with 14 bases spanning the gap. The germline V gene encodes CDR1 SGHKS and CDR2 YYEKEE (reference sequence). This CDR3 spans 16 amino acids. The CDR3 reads CASSGLAIGNTGELFF. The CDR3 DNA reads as TGTGCCAGCAGCGGGCTGGCGATCGGGAACACCGGGGAGCTGTTTTTT. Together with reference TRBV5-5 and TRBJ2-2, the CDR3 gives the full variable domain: DAGVTQSPTHLIKTRGQQVTLRCSPISGHKSVSWYQQVLGQGPQFIFQYYEKEERGRGNFPDRFSARQFPNYSSELNVNALLLGDSALYLCASSGLAIGNTGELFFGEGSRLTVL.

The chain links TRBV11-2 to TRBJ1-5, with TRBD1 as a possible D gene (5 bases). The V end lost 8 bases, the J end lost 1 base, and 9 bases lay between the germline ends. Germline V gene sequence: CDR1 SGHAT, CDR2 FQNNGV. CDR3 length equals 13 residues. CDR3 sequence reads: CASGRGSNQPQHF. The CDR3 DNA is TGTGCCAGCGGTAGGGGAAGCAATCAGCCCCAGCATTTT.

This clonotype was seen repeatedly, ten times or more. The CDR3 sequence: CASSQDRIAGKYEQYF. The CDR3 DNA reads as TGTGCCAGCAGCCAAGATCGGATAGCGGGAAAATACGAGCAGTACTTC. The chain is built from TRBV4-2 and TRBJ2-7, with TRBD2 matching over 8 bases. In germline, CDR1 is LGHNA, CDR2 YNFKEQ. The V segment lost 0 bases and the J segment 4 bases; nucleotides outside the gene matches: 8. The CDR3 length is 16 residues.

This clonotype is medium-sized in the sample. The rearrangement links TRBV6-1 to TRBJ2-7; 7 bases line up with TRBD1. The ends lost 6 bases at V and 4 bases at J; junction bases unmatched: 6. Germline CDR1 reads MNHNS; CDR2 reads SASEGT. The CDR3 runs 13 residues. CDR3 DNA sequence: TGTGCCAGCAGCTGGGACAGCTTTTACGAGCAGTACTTC. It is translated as CASSWDSFYEQYF.

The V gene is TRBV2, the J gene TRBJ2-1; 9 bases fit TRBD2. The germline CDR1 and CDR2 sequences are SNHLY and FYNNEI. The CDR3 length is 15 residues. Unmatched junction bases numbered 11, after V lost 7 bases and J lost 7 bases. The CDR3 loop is CASILGGRAVNEQFF. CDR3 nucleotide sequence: TGTGCCAGCATCCTTGGCGGGAGGGCCGTTAATGAGCAGTTCTTC.

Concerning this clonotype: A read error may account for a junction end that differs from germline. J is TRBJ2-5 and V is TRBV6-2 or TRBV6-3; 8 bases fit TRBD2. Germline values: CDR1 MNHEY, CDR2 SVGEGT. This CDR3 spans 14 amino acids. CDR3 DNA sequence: TGTGCCAGCAGTGCCGGGGGGGACCAAGAGACCCAGTATTTC. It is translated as CASSAGGDQETQYF.

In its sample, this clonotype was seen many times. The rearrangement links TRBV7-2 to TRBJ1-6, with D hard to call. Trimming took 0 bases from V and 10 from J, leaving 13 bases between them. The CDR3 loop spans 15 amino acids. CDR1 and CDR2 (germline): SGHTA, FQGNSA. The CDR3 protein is CASSLAGNGGSPLHF. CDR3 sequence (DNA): TGTGCCAGCAGCTTAGCGGGGAACGGTGGGTCACCCCTCCACTTT.

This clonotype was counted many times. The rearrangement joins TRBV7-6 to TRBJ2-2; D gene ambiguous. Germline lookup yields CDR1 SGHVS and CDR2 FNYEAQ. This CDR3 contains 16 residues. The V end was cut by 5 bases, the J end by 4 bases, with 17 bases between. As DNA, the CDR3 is TGTGCCAGCAGCCCCCGGTGGTTAGGGTCCACCGGGGAGCTGTTTTTT. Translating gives CASSPRWLGSTGELFF.

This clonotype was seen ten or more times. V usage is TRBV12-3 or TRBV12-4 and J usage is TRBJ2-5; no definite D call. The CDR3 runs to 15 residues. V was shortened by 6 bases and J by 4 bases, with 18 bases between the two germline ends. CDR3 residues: CASRIGSLVGETQYF. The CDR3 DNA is TGTGCCAGCAGAATTGGATCTTTAGTCGGAGAGACCCAGTACTTC.

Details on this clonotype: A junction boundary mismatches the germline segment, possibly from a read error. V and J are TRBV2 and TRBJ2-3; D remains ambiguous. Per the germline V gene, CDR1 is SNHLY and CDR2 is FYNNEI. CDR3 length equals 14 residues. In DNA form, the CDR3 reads TGTGCCATATCCGACGGTGGATATACAGATATGCAGTATTTT. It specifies CAISDGGYTDMQYF.

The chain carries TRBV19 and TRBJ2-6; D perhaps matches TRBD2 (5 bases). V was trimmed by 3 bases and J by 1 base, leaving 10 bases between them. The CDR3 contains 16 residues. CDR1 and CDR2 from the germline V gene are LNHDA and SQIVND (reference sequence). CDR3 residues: CASSISEGSGANVLTF. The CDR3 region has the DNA TGTGCCAGTAGTATTTCCGAGGGATCTGGGGCCAACGTCCTGACTTTC.

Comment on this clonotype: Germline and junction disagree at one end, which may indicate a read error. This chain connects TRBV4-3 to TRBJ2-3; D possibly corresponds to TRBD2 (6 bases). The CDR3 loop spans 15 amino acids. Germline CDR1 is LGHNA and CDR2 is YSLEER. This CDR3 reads CASIQGGTVGYTQYF. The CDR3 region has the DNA TGCGCCAGCATCCAAGGCGGGACCGTGGGATATACGCAGTATTTT.

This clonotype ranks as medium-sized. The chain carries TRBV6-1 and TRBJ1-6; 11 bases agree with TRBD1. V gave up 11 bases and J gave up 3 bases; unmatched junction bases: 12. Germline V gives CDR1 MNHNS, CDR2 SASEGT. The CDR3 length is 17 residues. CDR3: CAVRGTGGGLYNSPLHF. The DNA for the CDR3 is TGTGCCGTTCGTGGGACAGGGGGTGGTCTCTATAATTCACCCCTCCACTTT.

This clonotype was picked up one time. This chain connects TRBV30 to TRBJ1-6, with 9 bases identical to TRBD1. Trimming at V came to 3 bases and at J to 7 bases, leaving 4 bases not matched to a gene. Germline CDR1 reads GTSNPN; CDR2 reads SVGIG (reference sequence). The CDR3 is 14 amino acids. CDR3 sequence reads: CAWRQGAENSPLHF. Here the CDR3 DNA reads TGTGCCTGGAGACAGGGGGCGGAGAATTCACCCCTCCACTTT.

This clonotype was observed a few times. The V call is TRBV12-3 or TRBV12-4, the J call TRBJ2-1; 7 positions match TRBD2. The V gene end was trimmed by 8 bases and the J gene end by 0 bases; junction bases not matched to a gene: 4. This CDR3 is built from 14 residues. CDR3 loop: CASGGTTSYNEQFF. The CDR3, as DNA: TGTGCCAGCGGGGGGACTACCTCCTACAATGAGCAGTTCTTC.

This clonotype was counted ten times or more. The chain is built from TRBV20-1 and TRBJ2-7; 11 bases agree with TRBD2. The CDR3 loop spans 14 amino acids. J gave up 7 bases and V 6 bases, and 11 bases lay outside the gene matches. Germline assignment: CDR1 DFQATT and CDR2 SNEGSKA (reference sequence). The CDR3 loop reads CSAPLSGGAREQYF. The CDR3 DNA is TGCAGTGCGCCGCTTAGCGGGGGGGCCCGTGAGCAGTACTTC.

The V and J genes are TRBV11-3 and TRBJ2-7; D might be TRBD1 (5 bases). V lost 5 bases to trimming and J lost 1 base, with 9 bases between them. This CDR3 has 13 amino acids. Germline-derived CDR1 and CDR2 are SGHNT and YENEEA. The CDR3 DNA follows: TGTGCCAGCAGCGCAGGGTTATCCTACGAGCAGTACTTC. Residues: CASSAGLSYEQYF.

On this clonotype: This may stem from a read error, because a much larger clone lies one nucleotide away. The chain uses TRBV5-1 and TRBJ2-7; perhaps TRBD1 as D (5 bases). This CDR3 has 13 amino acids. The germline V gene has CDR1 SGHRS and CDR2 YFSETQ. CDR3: CASSQGLLYEKYF. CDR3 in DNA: TGCGCCAGCAGCCAGGGATTGCTCTACGAGAAGTACTTC.

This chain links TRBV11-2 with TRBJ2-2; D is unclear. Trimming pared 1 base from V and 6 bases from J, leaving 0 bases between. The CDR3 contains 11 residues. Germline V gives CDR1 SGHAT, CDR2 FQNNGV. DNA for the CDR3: TGTGCCAGCAGCTTAGCCGGGGAGCTGTTTTTT. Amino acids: CASSLAGELFF.

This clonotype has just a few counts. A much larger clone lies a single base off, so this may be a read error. CDR3 DNA sequence: TGCAGTGCTATGATCCGCAGGGGAGGGTATAGCTACACCTTC. This codes for CSAMIRRGGYSYTF. This chain links TRBV20-1 with TRBJ1-2, with D possibly being TRBD1 (6 bases). The CDR3 runs 14 residues. Germline V lookup: CDR1 DFQATT, CDR2 SNEGSKA (reference sequence). V lost 4 bases to trimming and J lost 9 bases, with 21 bases between them.

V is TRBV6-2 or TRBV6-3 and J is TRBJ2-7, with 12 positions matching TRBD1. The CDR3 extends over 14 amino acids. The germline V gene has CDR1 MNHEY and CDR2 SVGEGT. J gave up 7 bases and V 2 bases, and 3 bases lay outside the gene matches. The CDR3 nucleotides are TGTGCCAGCAGTTACGGGACAGGGGGCCGAGAGCAGTACTTC. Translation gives CASSYGTGGREQYF.

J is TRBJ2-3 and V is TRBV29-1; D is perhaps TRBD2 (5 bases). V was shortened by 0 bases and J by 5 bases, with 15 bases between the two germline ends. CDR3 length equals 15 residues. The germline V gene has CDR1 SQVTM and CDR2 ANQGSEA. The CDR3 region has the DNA TGCAGCGTTGAAGATCTTCCGGGAATCATAGATACGCAGTATTTT. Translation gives CSVEDLPGIIDTQYF.

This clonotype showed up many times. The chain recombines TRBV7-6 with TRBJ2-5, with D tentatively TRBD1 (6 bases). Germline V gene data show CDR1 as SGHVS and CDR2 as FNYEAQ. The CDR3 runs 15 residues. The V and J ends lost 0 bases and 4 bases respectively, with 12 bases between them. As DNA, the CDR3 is TGTGCCAGCAGCTTAGCGGTGGGCAGGGGAGAGACCCAGTACTTC. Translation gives CASSLAVGRGETQYF.

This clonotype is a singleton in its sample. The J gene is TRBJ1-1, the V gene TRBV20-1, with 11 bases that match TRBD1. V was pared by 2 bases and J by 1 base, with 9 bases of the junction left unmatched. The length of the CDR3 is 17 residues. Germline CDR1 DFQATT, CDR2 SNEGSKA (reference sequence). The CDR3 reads CSARPPDRGLWNTEAFF. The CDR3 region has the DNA TGCAGTGCTAGACCGCCGGACAGGGGGCTATGGAACACTGAAGCTTTCTTT.

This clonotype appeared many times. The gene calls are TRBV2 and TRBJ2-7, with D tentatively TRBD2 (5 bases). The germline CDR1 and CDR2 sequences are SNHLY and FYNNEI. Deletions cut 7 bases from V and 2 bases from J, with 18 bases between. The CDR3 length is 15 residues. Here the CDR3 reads CASTENRGDPYEQYF. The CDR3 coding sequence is TGTGCCAGCACAGAAAACCGGGGTGACCCCTACGAGCAGTACTTC.

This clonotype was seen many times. The CDR3 DNA reads as TGTGCCAGCAGTGACTGGGTTGAAGCTTTCTTT. This gives the protein CASSDWVEAFF. The chain couples TRBV2 to TRBJ1-1; no firm D call. CDR1 is SNHLY and CDR2 is FYNNEI in the germline V gene. Trimming stripped 3 bases from V and 7 bases from J, with 6 bases between. The CDR3 has 11 residues.